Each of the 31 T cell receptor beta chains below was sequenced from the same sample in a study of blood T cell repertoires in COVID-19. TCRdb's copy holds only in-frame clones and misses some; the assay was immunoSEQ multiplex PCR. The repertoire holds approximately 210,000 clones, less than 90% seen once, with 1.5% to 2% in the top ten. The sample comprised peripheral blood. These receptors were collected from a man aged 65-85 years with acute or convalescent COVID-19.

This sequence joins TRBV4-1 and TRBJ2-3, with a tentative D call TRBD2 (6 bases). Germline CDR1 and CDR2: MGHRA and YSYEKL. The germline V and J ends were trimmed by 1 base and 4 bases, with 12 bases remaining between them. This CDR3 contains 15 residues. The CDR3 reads CASSQVRRDADTQYF. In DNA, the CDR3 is TGCGCCAGCAGCCAAGTTCGGCGGGACGCAGATACGCAGTATTTT.

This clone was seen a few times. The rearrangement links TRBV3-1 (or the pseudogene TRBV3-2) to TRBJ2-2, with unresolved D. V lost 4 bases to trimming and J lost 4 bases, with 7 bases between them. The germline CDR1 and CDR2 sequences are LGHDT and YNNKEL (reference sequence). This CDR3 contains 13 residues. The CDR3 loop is CASSPSVTGELFF. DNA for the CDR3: TGTGCCAGCAGCCCTTCAGTCACCGGGGAGCTGTTTTTT.

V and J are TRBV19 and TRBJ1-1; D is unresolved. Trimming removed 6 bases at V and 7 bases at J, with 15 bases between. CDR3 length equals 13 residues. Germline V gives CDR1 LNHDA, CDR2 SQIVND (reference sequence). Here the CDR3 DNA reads TGTGCCAGTAGGACTCCATTGGAAATTGAAGCTTTCTTT. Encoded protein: CASRTPLEIEAFF.

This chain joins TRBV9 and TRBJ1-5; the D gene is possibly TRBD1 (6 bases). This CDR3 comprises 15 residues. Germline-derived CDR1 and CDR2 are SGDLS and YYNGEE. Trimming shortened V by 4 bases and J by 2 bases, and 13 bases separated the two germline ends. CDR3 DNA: TGTGCCAGCAGCCCCCAGGGGTCAGGCAATCAGCCCCAGCATTTT. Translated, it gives CASSPQGSGNQPQHF. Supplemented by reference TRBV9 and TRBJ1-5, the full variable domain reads DSGVTQTPKHLITATGQRVTLRCSPRSGDLSVYWYQQSLDQGLQFLIQYYNGEERAKGNILERFSAQQFPDLHSELNLSSLELGDSALYFCASSPQGSGNQPQHFGDGTRLSIL.

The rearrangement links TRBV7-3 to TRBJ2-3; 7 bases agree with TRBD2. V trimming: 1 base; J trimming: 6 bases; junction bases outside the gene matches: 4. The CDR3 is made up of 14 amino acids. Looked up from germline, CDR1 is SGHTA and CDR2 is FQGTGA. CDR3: CASSLSGRGDTQYF. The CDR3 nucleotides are TGTGCCAGCAGCTTAAGTGGGAGGGGTGATACGCAGTATTTT. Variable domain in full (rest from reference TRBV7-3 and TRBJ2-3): GAGVSQTPSNKVTEKGKYVELRCDPISGHTALYWYRQSLGQGPEFLIYFQGTGAADDSGLPNDRFFAVRPEGSVSTLKIQRTERGDSAVYLCASSLSGRGDTQYFGPGTRLTVL.

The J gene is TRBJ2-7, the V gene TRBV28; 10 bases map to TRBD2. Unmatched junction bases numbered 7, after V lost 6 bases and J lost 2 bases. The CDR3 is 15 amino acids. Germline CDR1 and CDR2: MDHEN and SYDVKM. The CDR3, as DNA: TGTGCCAGCAGGTTGACTAGCGGGCTTACCTACGAGCAGTACTTC. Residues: CASRLTSGLTYEQYF.

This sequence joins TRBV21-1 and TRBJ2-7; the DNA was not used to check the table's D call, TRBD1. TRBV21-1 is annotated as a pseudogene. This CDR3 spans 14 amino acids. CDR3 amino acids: CASKEQGAFYEQYF. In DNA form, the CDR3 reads TGTGCCAGTAAAGAACAGGGCGCCTTTTACGAGCAGTACTTC.

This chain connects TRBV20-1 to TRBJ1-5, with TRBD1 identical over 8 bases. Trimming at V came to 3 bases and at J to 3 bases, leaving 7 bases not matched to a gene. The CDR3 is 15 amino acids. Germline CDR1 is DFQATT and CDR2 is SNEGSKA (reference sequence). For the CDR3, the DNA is TGCAGTGCTAGTACCGGGACAGGCCCCAATCAGCCCCAGCATTTT. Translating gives CSASTGTGPNQPQHF.

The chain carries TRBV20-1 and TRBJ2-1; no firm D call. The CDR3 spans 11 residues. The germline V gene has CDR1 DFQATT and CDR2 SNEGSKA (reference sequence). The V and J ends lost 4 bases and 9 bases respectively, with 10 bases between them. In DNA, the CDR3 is TGCAGTGCTACTTTAGAGGCTGAGCAGTTCTTC. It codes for CSATLEAEQFF.

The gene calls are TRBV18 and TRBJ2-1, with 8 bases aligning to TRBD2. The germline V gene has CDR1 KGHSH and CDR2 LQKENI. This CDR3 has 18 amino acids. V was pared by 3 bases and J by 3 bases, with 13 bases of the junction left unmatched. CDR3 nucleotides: TGTGCCAGCTCACCCCGCCCCGCCAGCGGGAGTCTCTACAATGAGCAGTTCTTC. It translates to CASSPRPASGSLYNEQFF.

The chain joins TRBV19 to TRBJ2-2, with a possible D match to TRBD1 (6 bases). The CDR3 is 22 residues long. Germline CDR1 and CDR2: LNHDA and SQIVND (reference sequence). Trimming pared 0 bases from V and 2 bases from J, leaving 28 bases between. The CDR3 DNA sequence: TGTGCCAGTAGTATAGAGGTCGGATCGGGACACTCAATTTCTTCTAACACCGGGGAGCTGTTTTTT. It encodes CASSIEVGSGHSISSNTGELFF.

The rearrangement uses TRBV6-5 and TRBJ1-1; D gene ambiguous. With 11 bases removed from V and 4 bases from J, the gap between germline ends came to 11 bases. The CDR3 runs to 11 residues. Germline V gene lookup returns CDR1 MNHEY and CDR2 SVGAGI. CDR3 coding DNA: TGTGCCTCCGGGTTTTTCACTGAAGCTTTCTTT. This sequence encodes CASGFFTEAFF.

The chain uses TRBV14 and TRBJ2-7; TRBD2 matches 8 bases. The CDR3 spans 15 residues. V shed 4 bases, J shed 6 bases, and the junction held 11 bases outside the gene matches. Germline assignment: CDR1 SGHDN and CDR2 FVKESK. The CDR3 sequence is CASSRLGERELEQYF. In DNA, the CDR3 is TGTGCCAGCAGCCGGTTGGGGGAGCGGGAGCTCGAGCAGTACTTC.

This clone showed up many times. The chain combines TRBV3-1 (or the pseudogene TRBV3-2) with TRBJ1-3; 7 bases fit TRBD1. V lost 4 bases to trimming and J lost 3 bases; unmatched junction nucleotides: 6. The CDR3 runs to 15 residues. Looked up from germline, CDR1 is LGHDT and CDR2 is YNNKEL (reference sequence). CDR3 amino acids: CASSPLDRVGNTIYF. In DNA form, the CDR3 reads TGTGCCAGCAGCCCTCTCGACAGGGTTGGAAACACCATATATTTT.

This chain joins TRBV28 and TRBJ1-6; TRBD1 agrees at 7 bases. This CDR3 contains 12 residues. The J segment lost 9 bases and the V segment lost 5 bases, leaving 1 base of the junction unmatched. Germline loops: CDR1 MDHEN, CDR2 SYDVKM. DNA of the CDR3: TGTGCCAGCAGTGGGACAGTTTCACCCCTCCACTTT. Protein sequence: CASSGTVSPLHF. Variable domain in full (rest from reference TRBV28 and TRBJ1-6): DVKVTQSSRYLVKRTGEKVFLECVQDMDHENMFWYRQDPGLGLRLIYFSYDVKMKEKGDIPEGYSVSREKKERFSLILESASTNQTSMYLCASSGTVSPLHFGNGTRLTVT.

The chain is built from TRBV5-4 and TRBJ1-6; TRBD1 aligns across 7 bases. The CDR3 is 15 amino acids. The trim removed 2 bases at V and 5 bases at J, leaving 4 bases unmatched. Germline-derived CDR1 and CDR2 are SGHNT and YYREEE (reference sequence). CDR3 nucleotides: TGTGCCAGCAGCTTAGGACAGGTCAATAATTCACCCCTCCACTTT. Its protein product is CASSLGQVNNSPLHF.

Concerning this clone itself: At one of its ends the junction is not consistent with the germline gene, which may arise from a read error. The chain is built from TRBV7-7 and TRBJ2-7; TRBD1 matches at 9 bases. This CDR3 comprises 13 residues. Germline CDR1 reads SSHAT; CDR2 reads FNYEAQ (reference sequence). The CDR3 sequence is CASSRDRAAEQYF. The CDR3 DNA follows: TGTGCTAGCAGCCGGGACAGGGCGGCCGAGCAGTACTTC.

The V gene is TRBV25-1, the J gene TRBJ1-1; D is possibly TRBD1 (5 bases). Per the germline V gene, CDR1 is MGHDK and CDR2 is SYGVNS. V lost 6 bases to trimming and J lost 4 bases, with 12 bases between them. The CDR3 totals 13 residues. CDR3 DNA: TGTGCCAGCAGCGGGGACTTGGGCACTGAAGCTTTCTTT. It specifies CASSGDLGTEAFF.

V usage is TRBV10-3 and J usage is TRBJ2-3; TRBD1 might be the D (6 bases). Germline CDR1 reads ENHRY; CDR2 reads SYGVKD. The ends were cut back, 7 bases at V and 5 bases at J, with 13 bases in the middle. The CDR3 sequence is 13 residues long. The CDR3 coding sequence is TGTGCCATCACCACCCAAGGGGGAGATACGCAGTATTTT. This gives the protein CAITTQGGDTQYF.

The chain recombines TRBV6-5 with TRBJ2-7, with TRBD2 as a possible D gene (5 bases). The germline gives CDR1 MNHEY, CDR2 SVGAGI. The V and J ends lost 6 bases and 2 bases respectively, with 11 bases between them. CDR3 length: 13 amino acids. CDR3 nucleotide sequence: TGTGCCAGCAGCGACGGGATGACCTACGAGCAGTACTTC. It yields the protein CASSDGMTYEQYF.

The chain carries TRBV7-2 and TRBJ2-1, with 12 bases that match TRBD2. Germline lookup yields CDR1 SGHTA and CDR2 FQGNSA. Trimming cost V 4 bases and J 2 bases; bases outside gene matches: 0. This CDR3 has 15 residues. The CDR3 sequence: CASSSSGRAYNEQFF. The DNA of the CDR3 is TGTGCCAGCAGCTCTAGCGGGAGGGCCTACAATGAGCAGTTCTTC.

CDR3 residues: CASSQTGLDGNTIYF. In DNA form, the CDR3 reads TGTGCCAGCAGCCAGACAGGATTGGATGGAAACACCATATATTTT. The chain couples TRBV6-6 to TRBJ1-3; perhaps TRBD1 as D (6 bases). Germline-derived CDR1 and CDR2 are MNHNY and SVGAGI (reference sequence). The CDR3 length is 15 residues. Trimming left V 6 bases short and J 3 bases short, with 15 bases between.

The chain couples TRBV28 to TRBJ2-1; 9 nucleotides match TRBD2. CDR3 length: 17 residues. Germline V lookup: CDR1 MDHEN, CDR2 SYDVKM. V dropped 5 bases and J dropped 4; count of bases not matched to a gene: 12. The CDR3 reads CASSTLAEAGGYNEQFF. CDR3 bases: TGTGCCAGCAGTACCCTAGCAGAAGCGGGAGGTTACAATGAGCAGTTCTTC.

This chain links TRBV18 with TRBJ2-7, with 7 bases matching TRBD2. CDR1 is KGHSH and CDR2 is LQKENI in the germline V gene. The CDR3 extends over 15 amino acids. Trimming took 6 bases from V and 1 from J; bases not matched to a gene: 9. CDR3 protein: CASSSAALASYEQYF. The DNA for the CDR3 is TGTGCCAGCTCGTCAGCAGCACTAGCGTCCTACGAGCAGTACTTC.

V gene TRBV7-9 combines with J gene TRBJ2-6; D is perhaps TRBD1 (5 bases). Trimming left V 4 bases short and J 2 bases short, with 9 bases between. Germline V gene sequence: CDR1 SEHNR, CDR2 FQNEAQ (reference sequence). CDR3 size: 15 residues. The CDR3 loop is CASSSRVPGANVLTF. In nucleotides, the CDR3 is TGTGCCAGCAGCTCCAGGGTACCTGGGGCCAACGTCCTGACTTTC.

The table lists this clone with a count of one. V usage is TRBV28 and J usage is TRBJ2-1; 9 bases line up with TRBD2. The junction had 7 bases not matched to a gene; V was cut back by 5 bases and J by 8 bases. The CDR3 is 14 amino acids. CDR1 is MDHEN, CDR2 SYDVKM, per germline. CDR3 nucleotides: TGTGCCAGCAGTCAATTAGCGGGAGCCCATGAGCAGTTCTTC. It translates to CASSQLAGAHEQFF.

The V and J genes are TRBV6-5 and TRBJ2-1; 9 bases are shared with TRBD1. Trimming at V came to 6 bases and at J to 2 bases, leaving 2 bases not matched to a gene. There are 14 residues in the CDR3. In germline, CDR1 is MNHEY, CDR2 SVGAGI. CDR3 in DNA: TGTGCCAGCAGCCGACAGGGGGCCTACAATGAGCAGTTCTTC. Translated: CASSRQGAYNEQFF.

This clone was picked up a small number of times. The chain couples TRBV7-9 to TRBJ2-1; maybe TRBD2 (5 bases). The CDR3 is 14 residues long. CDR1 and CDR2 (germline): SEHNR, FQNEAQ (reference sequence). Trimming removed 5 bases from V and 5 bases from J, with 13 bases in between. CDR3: CASSPLDLDNEQFF. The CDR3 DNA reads TGTGCCAGCAGCCCACTAGATCTAGACAATGAGCAGTTCTTC.

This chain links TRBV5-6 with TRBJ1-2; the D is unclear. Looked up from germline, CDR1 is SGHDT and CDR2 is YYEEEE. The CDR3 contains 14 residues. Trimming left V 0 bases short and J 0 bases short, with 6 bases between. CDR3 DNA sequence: TGTGCCAGCAGCTTGGCGGGAACTAACTATGGCTACACCTTC. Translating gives CASSLAGTNYGYTF.

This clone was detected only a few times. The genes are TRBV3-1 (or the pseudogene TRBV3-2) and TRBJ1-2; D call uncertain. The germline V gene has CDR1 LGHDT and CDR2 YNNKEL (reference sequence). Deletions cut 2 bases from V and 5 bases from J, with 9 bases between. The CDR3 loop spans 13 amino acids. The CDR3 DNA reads TGTGCCAGCAGCCAACTCGGCGGGTATGGCTACACCTTC. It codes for CASSQLGGYGYTF.

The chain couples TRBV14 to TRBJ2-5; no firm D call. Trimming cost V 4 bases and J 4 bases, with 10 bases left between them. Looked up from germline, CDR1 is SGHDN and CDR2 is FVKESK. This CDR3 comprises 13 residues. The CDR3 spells CASSPRNSETQYF. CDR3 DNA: TGTGCCAGCAGCCCCCGCAACTCAGAGACCCAGTACTTC.